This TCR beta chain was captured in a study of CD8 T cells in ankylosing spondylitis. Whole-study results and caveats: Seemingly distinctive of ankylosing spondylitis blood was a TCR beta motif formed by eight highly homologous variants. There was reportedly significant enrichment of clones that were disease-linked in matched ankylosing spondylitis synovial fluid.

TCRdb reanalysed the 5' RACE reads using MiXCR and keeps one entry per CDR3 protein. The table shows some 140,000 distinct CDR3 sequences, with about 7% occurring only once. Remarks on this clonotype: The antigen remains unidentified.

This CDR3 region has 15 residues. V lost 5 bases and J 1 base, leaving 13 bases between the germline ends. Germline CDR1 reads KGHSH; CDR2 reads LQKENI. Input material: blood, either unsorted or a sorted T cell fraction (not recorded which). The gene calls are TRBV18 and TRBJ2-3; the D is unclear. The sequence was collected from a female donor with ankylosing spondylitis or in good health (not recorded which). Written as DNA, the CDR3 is TGTGCCAGCTCAAGCCTCGTCTCGGGCACAGATACGCAGTATTTT. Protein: CASSSLVSGTDTQYF.